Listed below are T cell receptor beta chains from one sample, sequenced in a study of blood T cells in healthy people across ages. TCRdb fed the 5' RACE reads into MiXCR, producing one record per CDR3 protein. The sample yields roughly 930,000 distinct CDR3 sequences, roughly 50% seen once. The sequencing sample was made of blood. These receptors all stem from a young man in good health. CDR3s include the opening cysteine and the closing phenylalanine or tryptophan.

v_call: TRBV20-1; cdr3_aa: CSASGTGIEQFF
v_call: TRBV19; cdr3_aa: CASLGNANTGELFF
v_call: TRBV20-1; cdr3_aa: CSARPPGLAGSEQFF
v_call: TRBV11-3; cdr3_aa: CASSYNPNEQYF
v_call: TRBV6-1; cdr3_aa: CASSATTGVTDIQYF
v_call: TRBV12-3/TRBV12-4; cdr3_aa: CASSLTGTLRTDTQYF
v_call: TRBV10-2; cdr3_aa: CASTGLAGGTHEQYF
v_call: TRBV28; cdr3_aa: CASSSLVLEGYTF
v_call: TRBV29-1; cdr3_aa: CSVRLQDTGELFF
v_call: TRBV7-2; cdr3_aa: CASSSDGLSTDTQYF